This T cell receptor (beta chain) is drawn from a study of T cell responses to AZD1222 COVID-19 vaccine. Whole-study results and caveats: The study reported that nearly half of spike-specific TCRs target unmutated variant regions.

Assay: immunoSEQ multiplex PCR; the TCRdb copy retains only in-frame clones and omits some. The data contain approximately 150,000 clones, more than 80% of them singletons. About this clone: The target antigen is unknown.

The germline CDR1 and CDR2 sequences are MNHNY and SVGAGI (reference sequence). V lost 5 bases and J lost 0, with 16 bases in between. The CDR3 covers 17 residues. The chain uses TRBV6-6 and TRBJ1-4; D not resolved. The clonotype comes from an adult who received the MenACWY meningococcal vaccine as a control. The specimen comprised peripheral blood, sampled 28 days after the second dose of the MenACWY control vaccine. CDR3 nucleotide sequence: TGTGCCAGCAGTCGCGATGGGAGCCGGGCAACTAATGAAAAACTGTTTTTT. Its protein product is CASSRDGSRATNEKLFF.